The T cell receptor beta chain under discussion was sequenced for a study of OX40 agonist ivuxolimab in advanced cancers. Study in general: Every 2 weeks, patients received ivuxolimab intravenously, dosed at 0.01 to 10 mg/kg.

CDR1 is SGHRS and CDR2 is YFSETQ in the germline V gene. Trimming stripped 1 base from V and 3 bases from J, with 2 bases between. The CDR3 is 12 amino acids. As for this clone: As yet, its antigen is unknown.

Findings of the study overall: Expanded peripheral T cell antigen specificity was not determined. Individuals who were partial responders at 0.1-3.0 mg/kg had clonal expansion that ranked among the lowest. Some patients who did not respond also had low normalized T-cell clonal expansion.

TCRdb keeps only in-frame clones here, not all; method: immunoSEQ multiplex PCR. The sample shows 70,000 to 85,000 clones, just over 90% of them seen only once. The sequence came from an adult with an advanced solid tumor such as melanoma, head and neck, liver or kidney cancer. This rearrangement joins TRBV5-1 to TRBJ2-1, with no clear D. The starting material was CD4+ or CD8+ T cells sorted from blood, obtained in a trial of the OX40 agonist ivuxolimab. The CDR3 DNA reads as TGCGCCAGCAGCTTGAACTACAATGAGCAGTTCTTC. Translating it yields CASSLNYNEQFF. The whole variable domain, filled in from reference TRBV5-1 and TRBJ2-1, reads KAGVTQTPRYLIKTRGQQVTLSCSPISGHRSVSWYQQTPGQGLQFLFEYFSETQRNKGNFPGRFSGRQFSNSRSEMNVSTLELGDSALYLCASSLNYNEQFFGPGTRLTVL.